The 21 T cell receptor beta chains presented below share a single source sample, sequenced in a study of T cell repertoires in cytomegalovirus infection. TCRdb ran MiXCR on the reads and lists one entry per CDR3 protein. The sample lists about 230,000 distinct CDR3 sequences, about 7% occurring once. Sequencing was performed on PBMCs. These receptors all come from a human donor in good health (CMV status not recorded). Some clones in this sample may be carry-over from other donors' samples.

This clonotype was seen many times. This sequence joins TRBV5-1 and TRBJ2-1; D is perhaps TRBD2 (6 bases). CDR1 SGHRS and CDR2 YFSETQ come from the germline V gene. V lost 0 bases, J lost 6 bases, and 13 bases lay in between. This CDR3 has 15 amino acids. The CDR3 reads CASSLDTSPVNEQFF. In nucleotides, the CDR3 is TGCGCCAGCAGCTTGGATACTAGCCCAGTCAATGAGCAGTTCTTC.

This clonotype has a count of ten or more. This rearrangement joins TRBV12-3 or TRBV12-4 to TRBJ1-2; D is unresolved. Trimming removed 2 bases at V and 6 bases at J, with 13 bases between. This CDR3 contains 14 residues. The CDR3, as DNA: TGTGCCAGCAGTTTACATCAACTCGCGCATGGCTACACCTTC. Amino acids: CASSLHQLAHGYTF.

This chain joins TRBV7-2 and TRBJ2-3; D is uncertain. Trimming left V 5 bases short and J 1 base short, with 7 bases between. Germline V lookup: CDR1 SGHTA, CDR2 FQGNSA. The CDR3 length is 13 residues. CDR3: CASSGQGTDTQYF. Written as DNA, the CDR3 is TGTGCCAGCAGCGGGCAGGGCACAGATACGCAGTATTTT.

A remark on this clonotype: A much larger clonotype is one base distant, so this may be a read error. The J gene is TRBJ2-7, the V gene TRBV14; maybe TRBD2 (7 bases). The CDR3 contains 16 residues. Germline V CDR1 and CDR2: SGHDN, FVKESK. V lost 7 bases and J 0 bases, leaving 19 bases between the germline ends. DNA of the CDR3: TGTGCCAGCAACCCTAGAATGGGGGGGCCCTCCTACGAGCAGTACTTC. Translating it yields CASNPRMGGPSYEQYF.

This clonotype was seen many times. The CDR3 nucleotides are TGCAGTGCTAGAGGACCCGGACAGGGCCTCTACGAGCAGTACTTC. Protein product: CSARGPGQGLYEQYF. The chain is built from TRBV20-1 and TRBJ2-7; 8 positions agree with TRBD1. The CDR3 runs to 15 residues. Germline V gene data show CDR1 as DFQATT and CDR2 as SNEGSKA (reference sequence). Losses at the gene ends were 1 base for V and 3 bases for J; bases not matched to a gene: 8.

This rearrangement joins TRBV9 to TRBJ2-1, with D possibly being TRBD1 or TRBD2 (7 bases each). From germline, CDR1 is SGDLS and CDR2 YYNGEE. The CDR3 has 14 amino acids. The V end was cut by 1 base, the J end by 5 bases, with 10 bases between. The CDR3 DNA is TGTGCCAGCAGCGTACAGGGGGGGAACAATGAGCAGTTCTTC. Its protein is CASSVQGGNNEQFF.

In this sample, this clonotype turned up many times. V and J are TRBV12-3 or TRBV12-4 and TRBJ2-5; D might be TRBD2 (6 bases). V gave up 3 bases and J gave up 5 bases, with 22 bases separating them. This CDR3 is 17 amino acids long. The CDR3 region is CASSLLGSLASWETQYF. CDR3 in DNA: TGTGCCAGCAGTTTGTTGGGGAGCCTAGCGTCGTGGGAGACCCAGTACTTC.

This clonotype occurred many times. The chain couples TRBV2 to TRBJ1-5; D remains unclear. The CDR3 contains 13 residues. Germline values: CDR1 SNHLY, CDR2 FYNNEI. The germline V and J ends were trimmed by 3 bases and 7 bases, with 10 bases remaining between them. The CDR3 sequence: CASSDEGWQPQHF. CDR3 coding DNA: TGTGCCAGCAGTGATGAGGGATGGCAGCCCCAGCATTTT.

This clonotype was recorded at least ten times. The chain employs TRBV7-9 and TRBJ2-7, with 7 bases lining up with TRBD1. Losses at the gene ends were 5 bases for V and 12 bases for J; bases not matched to a gene: 7. Germline V CDR1 and CDR2: SEHNR, FQNEAQ (reference sequence). The CDR3 has 11 amino acids. Written as DNA, the CDR3 is TGTGCCAGCAGCCTAGACAGGGAATCGTACTTC. Translation: CASSLDRESYF.

This chain connects TRBV19 to TRBJ2-5; 7 positions match TRBD1. The CDR3 is made up of 16 amino acids. With V trimmed by 1 base and J by 0 bases, 5 bases remained unmatched. Germline loops: CDR1 LNHDA, CDR2 SQIVND (reference sequence). The CDR3 coding sequence is TGTGCCAGTAGTATAGGGACAGGACATCACCAAGAGACCCAGTACTTC. It yields the protein CASSIGTGHHQETQYF.

This clonotype was counted many times. V is TRBV28 and J is TRBJ2-7, with TRBD2 identical over 9 bases. With 5 bases clipped from V and 4 bases from J, the junction kept 9 bases outside the gene matches. Germline V gene data show CDR1 as MDHEN and CDR2 as SYDVKM. There are 15 residues in the CDR3. Here the CDR3 reads CASSISAGGVYEQYF. DNA of the CDR3: TGTGCCAGCAGTATTTCAGCGGGGGGTGTGTACGAGCAGTACTTC.

This clonotype was observed many times. The rearrangement uses TRBV28 and TRBJ2-5, with 8 bases identical to TRBD2. The length of the CDR3 is 12 residues. J gave up 9 bases and V 6 bases, and 6 bases lay outside the gene matches. Germline values: CDR1 MDHEN, CDR2 SYDVKM. The DNA of the CDR3 is TGTGCCAGCAGCTTGGCAGCGGGAGCCCAGTACTTC. Its protein product is CASSLAAGAQYF.

Many counts were recorded for this clonotype. V usage is TRBV7-2 and J usage is TRBJ2-3, with a weak D call TRBD2 (6 bases). V gave up 1 base and J gave up 5 bases, with 10 bases separating them. The CDR3 totals 14 residues. The germline V gene encodes CDR1 SGHTA and CDR2 FQGNSA. For the CDR3, the DNA is TGTGCCAGCAGCTTAGAGTGGGGGGTAGATACGCAGTATTTT. Translation: CASSLEWGVDTQYF.

The sample holds one count of this clonotype. Mismatch with germline at one junction end may stem from a read error. The rearrangement links TRBV6-2 or TRBV6-3 to TRBJ1-1; tentatively, D is TRBD1 (6 bases). Looked up from germline, CDR1 is MNHEY and CDR2 is SVGEGT. This CDR3 has 16 amino acids. CDR3 DNA sequence: TGTGTCAGCAGTTACCCAAAGGGACAAAGGAACACTGAAGCTTTCTTT. This codes for CVSSYPKGQRNTEAFF.

This clonotype occurred many times. V is TRBV20-1 and J is TRBJ1-2; D is ambiguous. CDR1 and CDR2 from the germline V gene are DFQATT and SNEGSKA (reference sequence). Trimming took 8 bases from V and 2 from J, leaving 15 bases between them. CDR3 length: 13 amino acids. DNA for the CDR3: TGCAGTTGCGTCTCCACGTTGAACTATGGCTACACCTTC. Translating gives CSCVSTLNYGYTF.

This clonotype has at least ten counts. The chain combines TRBV24-1 with TRBJ1-2, with 10 bases that match TRBD1. CDR3 length: 15 residues. Germline values: CDR1 KGHDR, CDR2 SFDVKD. J gave up 7 bases and V 4 bases, and 8 bases lay outside the gene matches. The CDR3 spells CATSEPGTGVRGYTF. CDR3 nucleotide sequence: TGTGCCACCAGTGAGCCAGGGACAGGGGTTCGTGGCTACACCTTC.

This clonotype was counted many times. This sequence joins TRBV6-2 or TRBV6-3 and TRBJ2-1; 9 bases line up with TRBD2. Germline V gene sequence: CDR1 MNHEY, CDR2 SVGEGT. The CDR3 spans 16 residues. J was trimmed by 5 bases and V by 7 bases; bases with no gene match: 12. The CDR3 nucleotides read TGTGCCAGCAAGGAAACGAAGCGGGGGGCGAACAATGAGCAGTTCTTC. Translating gives CASKETKRGANNEQFF.

This clonotype came up many times. V is TRBV7-2 and J is TRBJ2-2; weak D call: TRBD1 (5 bases). The V end lost 5 bases, the J end lost 1 base, and 8 bases lay between the germline ends. The CDR3 is 14 amino acids. Germline V gene lookup returns CDR1 SGHTA and CDR2 FQGNSA. In DNA, the CDR3 is TGTGCCAGCAGCCCGGACAAGAACACCGGGGAGCTGTTTTTT. Its protein product is CASSPDKNTGELFF.

V usage is TRBV12-3 or TRBV12-4 and J usage is TRBJ1-3; D is uncertain. The CDR3 length is 13 residues. The V end was cut by 3 bases, the J end by 4 bases, with 7 bases between. This chain's CDR3 is CASSFSAGNTIYF. In DNA form, the CDR3 reads TGTGCCAGCAGTTTCTCTGCGGGAAACACCATATATTTT.

This clonotype was recorded at least ten times. The CDR3 DNA follows: TGTGCCACCAGCAGATTCCGGGGCTACGAGCAGTACTTC. It translates to CATSRFRGYEQYF. V gene TRBV15 combines with J gene TRBJ2-7; a possible D gene is TRBD2 (5 bases). The CDR3 runs 13 residues. Germline values: CDR1 LNHNV, CDR2 YYDKDF (reference sequence). V lost 2 bases to trimming and J lost 3 bases, with 8 bases between them.

This clonotype was observed at least ten times. This chain connects TRBV12-3 or TRBV12-4 to TRBJ1-4; D unresolved. Trimming left V 3 bases short and J 3 bases short, with 11 bases between. The CDR3 has 15 amino acids. CDR3 sequence: CASSFRTNPNEKLFF. The DNA for the CDR3 is TGTGCCAGCAGTTTTCGGACGAACCCTAATGAAAAACTGTTTTTT.